The 26 T cell receptor beta chains below were found in one sample sequenced in a study of T cells in Graves' hyperthyroidism and ophthalmopathy. TCR beta CDR3 regions were amplified from RNA. First-round RT-PCR with HTBI primers amplified the TCR CDR3 region. TCRdb re-analysed the multiplex PCR reads in MiXCR, keeping a single row per CDR3 protein. Found here are a few hundred thousand distinct CDR3 sequences, 13% to 15% of them singletons; the top ten hold roughly a fifth. Material: blood. These receptors were obtained from a woman aged 60-75 years with Graves' ophthalmopathy.

This clonotype has a count of ten or more. The chain uses TRBV3-1 and TRBJ2-5, with 7 bases matching TRBD2. The V and J ends lost 5 bases and 3 bases, in that order; junction bases with no gene match: 3. This CDR3 spans 13 amino acids. The V gene's germline CDR1 is LGHDT and CDR2 YNNKEL (reference sequence). The chain's CDR3 is CASSNRGEETQYF. The CDR3 bases are TGTGCCAGCAGCAACCGGGGGGAAGAGACCCAGTACTTC.

The sample holds many counts of this clonotype. The V and J genes are TRBV5-1 and TRBJ2-3, with 7 bases aligning to TRBD1. The V gene end was trimmed by 4 bases and the J gene end by 0 bases; junction bases not matched to a gene: 5. The CDR3 totals 15 residues. Germline CDR1 reads SGHRS; CDR2 reads YFSETQ. The CDR3, as DNA: TGCGCCAGCAGCCCAGGGGGACACAGCACAGATACGCAGTATTTT. Its protein is CASSPGGHSTDTQYF.

At least ten counts were recorded for this clonotype. The rearrangement uses TRBV12-3 or TRBV12-4 and TRBJ1-5, with a tentative D call TRBD1 (5 bases). Deletions cut 7 bases from V and 7 bases from J, with 14 bases between. This CDR3 is 13 amino acids long. The CDR3 loop is CASTRDGFQPQHF. CDR3 DNA: TGTGCCAGCACCCGGGACGGATTCCAGCCCCAGCATTTT.

This clonotype was detected many times. The chain uses TRBV27 and TRBJ2-1; no firm D call. The germline CDR1 and CDR2 sequences are MNHEY and SMNVEV (reference sequence). The CDR3 has 12 amino acids. V gave up 7 bases and J gave up 8 bases, with 12 bases separating them. The CDR3, as DNA: TGTGCCAGCATACGAAGAGGTGATGAGCAGTTCTTC. Translated, it gives CASIRRGDEQFF.

This clonotype has just a few counts. The gene calls are TRBV5-1 and TRBJ2-7; TRBD2 matches at 7 bases. The CDR3 spans 13 residues. Germline V gene data show CDR1 as SGHRS and CDR2 as YFSETQ. The V and J ends lost 5 bases and 5 bases, in that order; junction bases with no gene match: 7. CDR3 nucleotides: TGCGCCAGCAGAGTGTCTAGCGGTCACGAGCAGTACTTC. It translates to CASRVSSGHEQYF. Using reference TRBV5-1 and TRBJ2-7 for the parts outside the CDR3, the full variable domain is KAGVTQTPRYLIKTRGQQVTLSCSPISGHRSVSWYQQTPGQGLQFLFEYFSETQRNKGNFPGRFSGRQFSNSRSEMNVSTLELGDSALYLCASRVSSGHEQYFGPGTRLTVT.

This clonotype was counted between two and nine times. V gene TRBV9 combines with J gene TRBJ2-7; D is unclear. This CDR3 region has 13 residues. V lost 4 bases to trimming and J lost 1 base, with 9 bases between them. From germline, CDR1 is SGDLS and CDR2 YYNGEE. The CDR3 sequence: CASSPTESYEQYF. The DNA for the CDR3 is TGTGCCAGCAGCCCGACGGAATCCTACGAGCAGTACTTC.

The rearrangement joins TRBV20-1 to TRBJ1-2, with D unclear. The V end was cut by 5 bases, the J end by 8 bases, with 18 bases between. The germline V gene encodes CDR1 DFQATT and CDR2 SNEGSKA (reference sequence). CDR3 length: 13 residues. This CDR3 is CSALGGGIEGYTF. The CDR3 coding sequence is TGCAGTGCTTTAGGTGGAGGGATAGAGGGCTACACCTTC.

Comment on this clonotype: Being one base from a much bigger clone, this may be a read error. V gene TRBV29-1 combines with J gene TRBJ2-3; weak D call: TRBD1 (5 bases). The germline CDR1 and CDR2 sequences are SQVTM and ANQGSEA. The CDR3 is made up of 15 amino acids. This CDR3 is CSVEVGRPFTGTQYF. The CDR3 coding sequence is TGCAGCGTTGAAGTTGGGCGACCTTTCACAGGTACGCAGTATTTT.

V and J are TRBV2 and TRBJ1-5; 10 bases are shared with TRBD1. The CDR3 extends over 13 amino acids. Per the germline V gene, CDR1 is SNHLY and CDR2 is FYNNEI. Trimming at V came to 9 bases and at J to 2 bases, leaving 1 base not matched to a gene. The CDR3 loop reads CASGQGGNQPQHF. The CDR3 bases are TGTGCCAGTGGACAGGGGGGCAATCAGCCCCAGCATTTT.

This clonotype is a singleton in its sample. The chain uses TRBV20-1 and TRBJ2-7; TRBD1 matches 7 bases. CDR3 length: 15 residues. V lost 0 bases and J lost 2; bases outside the gene matches: 7. CDR1 and CDR2 from the germline V gene are DFQATT and SNEGSKA (reference sequence). DNA of the CDR3: TGCAGTGCTAGAGATGGTACAGGGGATCCCTACGAGCAGTACTTC. Translated, it gives CSARDGTGDPYEQYF.

This clonotype was seen many times. The chain couples TRBV12-3 or TRBV12-4 to TRBJ2-1; TRBD1 is a possible D gene (5 bases). The ends were cut back, 1 base at V and 9 bases at J, with 10 bases in the middle. The length of the CDR3 is 13 residues. The CDR3 DNA sequence: TGTGCCAGCAGTTTAGGCTGGGGCGCTGAGCAGTTCTTC. Amino acids: CASSLGWGAEQFF.

This clonotype was observed many times. This chain connects TRBV3-1 to TRBJ2-3; 9 bases agree with TRBD2. Germline assignment: CDR1 LGHDT and CDR2 YNNKEL (reference sequence). Trimming took 1 base from V and 1 from J; bases not matched to a gene: 3. CDR3 length: 16 amino acids. The CDR3 nucleotides are TGTGCCAGCAGCCAAGCAGCGGGAGGAGGCACAGATACGCAGTATTTT. This sequence encodes CASSQAAGGGTDTQYF.

This clonotype was seen many times. The chain couples TRBV14 to TRBJ2-7; D is perhaps TRBD1 or TRBD2 (5 bases each). V lost 3 bases and J lost 2, with 8 bases in between. The CDR3 has 13 amino acids. The germline gives CDR1 SGHDN, CDR2 FVKESK. The DNA for the CDR3 is TGTGCCAGCAGCCATCAGGGACCCTACGAGCAGTACTTC. It yields the protein CASSHQGPYEQYF.

The table lists this clonotype with a few counts. This chain connects TRBV5-4 to TRBJ2-5; 8 nucleotides agree with TRBD2. CDR1 is SGHNT, CDR2 YYREEE, per germline (reference sequence). The CDR3 consists of 16 residues. Germline trimming cut 4 bases from V and 5 bases from J; bases unmatched to any gene: 13. The CDR3, as DNA: TGTGCCAGCAGCCCGCCCCGGGCGGGAGGTACGGAGACCCAGTACTTC. As protein: CASSPPRAGGTETQYF.

The chain employs TRBV12-3 or TRBV12-4 and TRBJ2-3; 10 nucleotides agree with TRBD1. The CDR3 extends over 15 amino acids. The junction had 7 bases not matched to a gene; V was cut back by 8 bases and J by 2 bases. The CDR3 sequence is CASGQRQGATDTQYF. In nucleotides, the CDR3 is TGTGCCAGCGGGCAGCGACAGGGGGCCACAGATACGCAGTATTTT.

This clonotype appeared a few times. The V gene is TRBV29-1, the J gene TRBJ2-2; TRBD2 aligns across 14 bases. CDR1 SQVTM and CDR2 ANQGSEA come from the germline V gene. V shed 4 bases and J 6 bases; nucleotides not matched to a gene: 7. There are 16 residues in the CDR3. CDR3 sequence: CSVVLTSGRASGELFF. The CDR3 coding sequence is TGCAGCGTTGTCTTGACTAGCGGGAGGGCCTCCGGGGAGCTGTTTTTT.

This clonotype was seen more than once but under ten times. The chain carries TRBV28 and TRBJ2-1; 7 bases fit TRBD2. J lost 15 bases, V lost 4 bases, and 6 bases had no gene match. The CDR3 sequence is 11 residues long. Germline V gives CDR1 MDHEN, CDR2 SYDVKM. The CDR3 protein is CASSSGLVGFF. The CDR3 DNA is TGTGCCAGCAGTTCCGGACTAGTGGGGTTCTTC.

This clonotype was recorded at least ten times. The chain is built from TRBV7-2 and TRBJ2-7; 10 bases are shared with TRBD1. The CDR3 spans 17 residues. The junction had 13 bases not matched to a gene; V was cut back by 5 bases and J by 3 bases. In germline, CDR1 is SGHTA, CDR2 FQGNSA. CDR3 sequence: CASSVKYPGQGNYEQYF. The CDR3 nucleotides read TGTGCCAGCAGCGTCAAATATCCGGGACAGGGGAACTACGAGCAGTACTTC.

V and J are TRBV4-2 and TRBJ1-1, with TRBD1 identical over 11 bases. The trim removed 3 bases at V and 4 bases at J, leaving 4 bases unmatched. CDR1 and CDR2 from the germline V gene are LGHNA and YNFKEQ. This CDR3 is 15 amino acids long. The CDR3 is CASSQPGQGVTEAFF. The CDR3 DNA reads as TGTGCCAGCAGCCAGCCGGGACAGGGGGTCACTGAAGCTTTCTTT.

This clonotype appeared many times. This chain links TRBV3-1 with TRBJ2-7; 11 positions match TRBD1. Germline V lookup: CDR1 LGHDT, CDR2 YNNKEL (reference sequence). J lost 6 bases, V lost 4 bases, and 11 bases had no gene match. This CDR3 spans 16 amino acids. Here the CDR3 DNA reads TGTGCCAGCAGCCCCCTTGGGACAGGGGGGACTGGCGAGCAGTACTTC. Translating gives CASSPLGTGGTGEQYF.

This clonotype was seen at least ten times. This chain uses TRBV5-1 with TRBJ2-7, with 7 bases matching TRBD1. The CDR3 covers 14 residues. V lost 4 bases and J lost 6; bases outside the gene matches: 10. The V gene's germline CDR1 is SGHRS and CDR2 YFSETQ. The CDR3 here is CASSRPGQVGEQYF. CDR3 coding DNA: TGCGCCAGCAGCAGACCTGGACAGGTAGGCGAGCAGTACTTC.

Concerning this clonotype itself: A much bigger clone sits one base away, suggesting this may be a read error. The DNA for the CDR3 is TGTGCCAGCACCCCGCAAGGGAGGTCGAGCTATGGCTACACCTTC. The encoded protein is CASTPQGRSSYGYTF. This rearrangement joins TRBV7-9 to TRBJ1-2; D not certain. Germline CDR1 SEHNR, CDR2 FQNEAQ (reference sequence). This CDR3 is built from 15 residues. Trimming pared 7 bases from V and 4 bases from J, leaving 19 bases between.

This clonotype was seen repeatedly, ten times or more. The chain uses TRBV7-9 and TRBJ2-7; 9 bases map to TRBD2. The CDR3 has 15 residues. Germline trimming cut 5 bases from V and 2 bases from J; bases unmatched to any gene: 7. Germline assignment: CDR1 SEHNR and CDR2 FQNEAQ (reference sequence). The CDR3 nucleotides are TGTGCCAGCAGCCCGCAGACTAGCGGAACCTACGAGCAGTACTTC. Translation gives CASSPQTSGTYEQYF.

As concerns this clonotype: With a much larger clone just one base away, this may be a read error. CDR3 bases: TGTGGCAGCTCCCCTATACAGGGGGCGTCCGGGGAGCTGTTTTTT. Amino acid sequence: CGSSPIQGASGELFF. The chain has TRBV18 and TRBJ2-2; 9 nucleotides line up with TRBD1. The CDR3 spans 15 residues. Germline V CDR1 and CDR2: KGHSH, LQKENI.

This clonotype was found many times. V is TRBV3-1 and J is TRBJ1-2; weak D call: TRBD1 (5 bases). The CDR3 has 13 amino acids. Germline V gene data show CDR1 as LGHDT and CDR2 as YNNKEL (reference sequence). Deletions cut 4 bases from V and 4 bases from J, with 10 bases between. This CDR3 is CASSPTASYGYTF. The CDR3 nucleotides read TGTGCCAGCAGCCCGACAGCGTCCTATGGCTACACCTTC.

The chain recombines TRBV5-5 with TRBJ1-5; no firm D call. Trimming stripped 0 bases from V and 1 base from J, with 11 bases between. The length of the CDR3 is 16 residues. Germline V gene lookup returns CDR1 SGHKS and CDR2 YYEKEE (reference sequence). The CDR3 DNA is TGTGCCAGCAGCTTGGCCAGCAGACAAAGCAATCAGCCCCAGCATTTT. Its protein product is CASSLASRQSNQPQHF.